These 21 T cell receptor beta chains originate from one sample sequenced in a study of T cells in Graves' hyperthyroidism and ophthalmopathy. Amplification of TCR beta CDR3 regions was performed using RNA transcripts as template. The TCR CDR3 was amplified in a first-round RT-PCR using the HTBI primer set. A single record per CDR3 protein comes from TCRdb applying MiXCR to the multiplex PCR reads. Seen here are roughly 380,000 distinct CDR3 sequences, 19% observed once, and the top ten hold around 3.6%. Sequencing was performed on blood. The receptor source for this set is a woman aged 18-35 years with Graves' hyperthyroidism.

This clonotype was counted ten times or more. The V and J genes are TRBV7-9 and TRBJ1-5, with a weak D call TRBD1 (6 bases). V lost 1 base and J 1 base, leaving 8 bases between the germline ends. This CDR3 contains 15 residues. From germline, CDR1 is SEHNR and CDR2 FQNEAQ (reference sequence). CDR3 coding DNA: TGTGCCAGCAGCTTAGTAGGGGGAAGCAATCAGCCCCAGCATTTT. It is translated as CASSLVGGSNQPQHF.

This clonotype has at least ten counts. The chain recombines TRBV24-1 with TRBJ2-5; no clear D gene. V lost 10 bases, J lost 5 bases, and 19 bases lay in between. Germline assignment: CDR1 KGHDR and CDR2 SFDVKD. There are 14 residues in the CDR3. CDR3 nucleotide sequence: TGTGCCACATCTTCAGGACCTCGGGTGGAGACCCAGTACTTC. Translating it yields CATSSGPRVETQYF.

The chain employs TRBV18 and TRBJ1-1; TRBD1 might be the D (5 bases). V was trimmed by 6 bases and J by 2 bases, leaving 16 bases between them. Germline assignment: CDR1 KGHSH and CDR2 LQKENI. This CDR3 spans 15 amino acids. CDR3 nucleotide sequence: TGTGCCAGCTCGCCGCCGACAGTAATCAACACTGAAGCTTTCTTT. This gives the protein CASSPPTVINTEAFF.

This clonotype was recorded at least ten times. This chain links TRBV11-1 with TRBJ2-7; either TRBD1 or TRBD2 may fit D (5 bases each). From germline, CDR1 is SGHAT and CDR2 FQDESV (reference sequence). The ends were cut back, 0 bases at V and 6 bases at J, with 21 bases in the middle. This CDR3 spans 17 amino acids. CDR3: CASSLADLRLGEGEQYF. CDR3 nucleotides: TGTGCCAGCAGCTTAGCGGACCTAAGGTTGGGGGAAGGCGAGCAGTACTTC.

This clonotype came up many times. The J gene is TRBJ1-3, the V gene TRBV27, with unresolved D. The germline V gene has CDR1 MNHEY and CDR2 SMNVEV (reference sequence). The length of the CDR3 is 13 residues. Trimming stripped 5 bases from V and 0 bases from J, with 5 bases between. CDR3 DNA: TGTGCCAGCAGTCGCCTCTCTGGAAACACCATATATTTT. Its protein is CASSRLSGNTIYF.

V gene TRBV6-1 combines with J gene TRBJ2-5, with 10 nucleotides matching TRBD2. Trimming cost V 5 bases and J 0 bases; bases outside gene matches: 6. Germline V CDR1 and CDR2: MNHNS, SASEGT. CDR3 size: 16 residues. CDR3 residues: CASSRGLAEYQETQYF. The CDR3 nucleotides are TGTGCCAGCAGTCGCGGACTAGCGGAGTACCAAGAGACCCAGTACTTC.

This clonotype was seen ten or more times. The genes are TRBV20-1 and TRBJ1-2, with D unclear. CDR3 size: 14 residues. Germline V lookup: CDR1 DFQATT, CDR2 SNEGSKA (reference sequence). V lost 8 bases and J 1 base, leaving 17 bases between the germline ends. The DNA of the CDR3 is TGCAGTTCCCCGCCCGGCGGGTATAACTATGGCTACACCTTC. It specifies CSSPPGGYNYGYTF.

This clonotype was counted at least ten times. The rearrangement uses TRBV12-3 or TRBV12-4 and TRBJ1-1; no clear D. The CDR3 consists of 12 residues. The ends were cut back, 8 bases at V and 3 bases at J, with 10 bases in the middle. The CDR3, as DNA: TGTGCCAGCGGGTCAGTCGACACTGAAGCTTTCTTT. Its translation is CASGSVDTEAFF.

This clonotype was observed at least ten times. This chain connects TRBV5-1 to TRBJ1-2; D is ambiguous. The CDR3 contains 14 residues. Trimming pared 4 bases from V and 6 bases from J, leaving 16 bases between. CDR1 and CDR2 (germline): SGHRS, YFSETQ. CDR3: CASSTLREENGYTF. The CDR3 DNA sequence: TGCGCCAGCAGCACCCTTCGGGAGGAAAATGGCTACACCTTC.

V and J are TRBV15 and TRBJ2-5; 10 bases are a match to TRBD2. V dropped 1 base and J dropped 6; count of bases not matched to a gene: 5. CDR1 is LNHNV, CDR2 YYDKDF, per germline (reference sequence). This CDR3 is 15 amino acids long. CDR3 loop: CATSRVAGGVKTQYF. In nucleotides, the CDR3 is TGTGCCACCAGCAGAGTAGCGGGGGGCGTGAAGACCCAGTACTTC.

In its sample, this clonotype was seen once. The CDR3 DNA reads as TGTGCCAGCCCCCCCACGGGGACAGGGGCCCAAGAGACCCAGTACTTC. Its translation is CASPPTGTGAQETQYF. The chain combines TRBV12-3 or TRBV12-4 with TRBJ2-5; 10 nucleotides align to TRBD1. The CDR3 runs 16 residues. Trimming removed 8 bases from V and 1 base from J; junction bases left unmatched: 10.

A word on this clonotype: This may be a read error, as it is one base from a much larger clone. V usage is TRBV10-3 and J usage is TRBJ2-7; a weak D match, TRBD2 (6 bases). The germline V gene encodes CDR1 ENHRY and CDR2 SYGVKD. This CDR3 is 12 amino acids long. Trimming left V 11 bases short and J 3 bases short, with 14 bases between. CDR3 in amino acids: CAYGGCRYEQYF. The CDR3 DNA sequence: TGTGCCTATGGGGGGTGCCGCTACGAGCAGTACTTC.

The chain links TRBV20-1 to TRBJ2-2; tentatively, D is TRBD2 (7 bases). This CDR3 is built from 16 residues. V lost 0 bases, J lost 6 bases, and 17 bases lay in between. Germline CDR1 reads DFQATT; CDR2 reads SNEGSKA (reference sequence). DNA for the CDR3: TGCAGTGCTAGAGATTTCCGGGGGGCTCTATCCGGGGAGCTGTTTTTT. Translation gives CSARDFRGALSGELFF.

This clonotype showed up many times. J is TRBJ1-1 and V is TRBV12-3 or TRBV12-4; D might be TRBD1 (5 bases). The CDR3 consists of 13 residues. Between the trimmed V and J ends, which lost 1 base and 7 bases, there was a span of 10 bases. CDR3 loop: CASSLDRGGEAFF. The CDR3 bases are TGTGCCAGCAGTTTAGATCGGGGCGGTGAAGCTTTCTTT.

In its sample, this clonotype was seen many times. V and J are TRBV2 and TRBJ2-5; 15 nucleotides match TRBD2. The CDR3 length is 17 residues. Germline V lookup: CDR1 SNHLY, CDR2 FYNNEI. V dropped 2 bases and J dropped 5; count of bases not matched to a gene: 6. CDR3 coding DNA: TGTGCCAGCAGTGAATTCGGGACTAGCGGGGGGTTGGAGACCCAGTACTTC. It yields the protein CASSEFGTSGGLETQYF.

This clonotype was found many times. The V call is TRBV7-2, the J call TRBJ1-2; maybe TRBD1 (5 bases). The germline V gene has CDR1 SGHTA and CDR2 FQGNSA. The CDR3 sequence is 15 residues long. Trimming took 5 bases from V and 4 from J, leaving 17 bases between them. In DNA form, the CDR3 reads TGTGCCAGCAGCCATAATTGGGGGAACCTCTATGGCTACACCTTC. As protein: CASSHNWGNLYGYTF.

This clonotype appeared many times. The chain uses TRBV20-1 and TRBJ1-2; no definite D call. The V end was cut by 0 bases, the J end by 6 bases, with 14 bases between. This CDR3 contains 14 residues. Germline values: CDR1 DFQATT, CDR2 SNEGSKA (reference sequence). CDR3 sequence: CSARDLVSGNGYTF. As DNA, the CDR3 is TGCAGTGCTAGAGATCTGGTGAGCGGGAATGGCTACACCTTC.

At least ten counts were recorded for this clonotype. The chain has TRBV19 and TRBJ1-1, with D perhaps matching TRBD1 (5 bases). The CDR3 has 15 amino acids. Germline values: CDR1 LNHDA, CDR2 SQIVND (reference sequence). The V end was cut by 1 base, the J end by 0 bases, with 9 bases between. The CDR3 DNA sequence: TGTGCCAGTAGTATAGGGTTCAGGGTGAACACTGAAGCTTTCTTT. Amino acid sequence: CASSIGFRVNTEAFF.

This clonotype has only a few counts. The chain carries TRBV4-1 and TRBJ2-7; TRBD1 or TRBD2 may be the D gene (5 bases each). The germline V gene encodes CDR1 MGHRA and CDR2 YSYEKL. The CDR3 covers 13 residues. V lost 0 bases to trimming and J lost 10 bases, with 13 bases between them. Written as DNA, the CDR3 is TGCGCCAGCAGCCAAGACGGGGCGGTGAGTCAGTACTTC. It yields the protein CASSQDGAVSQYF.

The chain employs TRBV6-1 and TRBJ1-1, with TRBD1 as a possible D gene (6 bases). CDR3 size: 15 residues. Germline values: CDR1 MNHNS, CDR2 SASEGT. The germline V and J ends were trimmed by 4 bases and 3 bases, with 15 bases remaining between them. CDR3 loop: CASSADRICDTEAFF. Written as DNA, the CDR3 is TGTGCCAGCAGTGCGGACAGAATCTGCGACACTGAAGCTTTCTTT.

The chain carries TRBV29-1 and TRBJ1-1, with 9 nucleotides matching TRBD1. Germline CDR1 and CDR2: SQVTM and ANQGSEA. V was pared by 6 bases and J by 1 base, with 6 bases of the junction left unmatched. CDR3 size: 14 residues. The CDR3 coding sequence is TGCAGCGTGGAACCGACAGGGGGGAACACTGAAGCTTTCTTT. It yields the protein CSVEPTGGNTEAFF.